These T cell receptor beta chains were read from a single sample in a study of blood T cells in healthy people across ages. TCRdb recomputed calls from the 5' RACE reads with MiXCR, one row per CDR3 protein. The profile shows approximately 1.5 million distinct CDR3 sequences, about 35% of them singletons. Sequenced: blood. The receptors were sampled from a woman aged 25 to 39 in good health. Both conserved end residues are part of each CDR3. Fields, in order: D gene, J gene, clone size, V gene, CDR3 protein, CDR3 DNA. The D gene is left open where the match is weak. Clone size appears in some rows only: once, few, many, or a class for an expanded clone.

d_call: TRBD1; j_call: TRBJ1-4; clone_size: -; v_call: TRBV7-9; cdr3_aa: CASSRSPGQLNEKLFF; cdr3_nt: TGTGCCAGCAGCCGATCTCCGGGACAGCTAAATGAAAAACTGTTTTTT
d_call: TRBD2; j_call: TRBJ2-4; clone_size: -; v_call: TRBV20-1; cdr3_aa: CSALAGPDIQYF; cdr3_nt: TGCAGTGCTCTAGCGGGCCCAGACATTCAGTACTTC
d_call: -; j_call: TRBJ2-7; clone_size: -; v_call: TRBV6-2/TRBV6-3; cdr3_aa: CASRERTHEQYF; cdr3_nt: TGTGCCAGCAGGGAGAGAACCCACGAGCAGTACTTC
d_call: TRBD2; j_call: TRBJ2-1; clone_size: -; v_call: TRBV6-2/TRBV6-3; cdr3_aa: CASSYLTSGDNEQFF; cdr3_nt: TGTGCCAGCAGTTATCTGACTAGCGGGGACAATGAGCAGTTCTTC
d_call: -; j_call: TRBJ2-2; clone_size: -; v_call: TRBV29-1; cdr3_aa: CSVEGVVAGTGELFF; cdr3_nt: TGCAGCGTTGAAGGGGTGGTAGCAGGTACCGGGGAGCTGTTTTTT
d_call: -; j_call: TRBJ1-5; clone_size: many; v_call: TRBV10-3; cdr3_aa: CAISESESNQPQHF; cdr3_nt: TGTGCCATCAGTGAGTCTGAAAGCAATCAGCCCCAGCATTTT
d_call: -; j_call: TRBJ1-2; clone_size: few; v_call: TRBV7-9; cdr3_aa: CASSSSRGGDYGYTF; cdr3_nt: TGTGCCAGCAGCTCCTCGCGGGGTGGGGACTATGGCTACACCTTC
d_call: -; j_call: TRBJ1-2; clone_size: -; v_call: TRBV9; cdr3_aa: CASSGGGPGNYGYTF; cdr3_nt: TGTGCCAGCAGCGGTGGGGGTCCGGGGAACTATGGCTACACCTTC
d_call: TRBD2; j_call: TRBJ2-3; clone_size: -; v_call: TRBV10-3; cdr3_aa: CAISESTRTSGESTDTQYF; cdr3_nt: TGTGCCATCAGTGAGTCGACTCGGACTAGCGGGGAGTCCACAGATACGCAGTATTTT
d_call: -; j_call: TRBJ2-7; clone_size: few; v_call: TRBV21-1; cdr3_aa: CASSKGPGLICEQYF; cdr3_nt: TGTGCCAGCAGCAAAGGGCCAGGGCTAATCTGCGAGCAGTACTTC
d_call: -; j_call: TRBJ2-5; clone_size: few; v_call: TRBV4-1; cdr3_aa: CASSQERRGDRETQYF; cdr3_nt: TGCGCCAGCAGCCAAGAAAGGAGGGGGGATCGCGAGACCCAGTACTTC
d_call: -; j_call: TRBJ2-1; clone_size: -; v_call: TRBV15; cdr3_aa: CATSRWETEQFF; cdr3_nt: TGTGCCACCAGCAGATGGGAGACGGAGCAGTTCTTC
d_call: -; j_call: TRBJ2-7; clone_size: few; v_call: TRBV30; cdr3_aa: CAWSLSYEQYF; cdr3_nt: TGTGCCTGGAGTTTAAGCTACGAGCAGTACTTC
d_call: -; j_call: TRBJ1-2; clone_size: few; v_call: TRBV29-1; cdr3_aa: CSVVGVGSGYTF; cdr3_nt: TGCAGCGTTGTAGGGGTTGGTAGTGGCTACACCTTC
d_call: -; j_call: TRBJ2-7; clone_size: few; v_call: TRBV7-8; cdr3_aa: CAAGGLPYEQYF; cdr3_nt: TGTGCCGCCGGAGGATTACCCTACGAGCAGTACTTC
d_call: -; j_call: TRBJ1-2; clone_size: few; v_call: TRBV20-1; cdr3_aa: CSARDLSRQLGGYTF; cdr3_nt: TGCAGTGCTAGAGATCTTAGTCGGCAACTGGGTGGCTACACCTTC
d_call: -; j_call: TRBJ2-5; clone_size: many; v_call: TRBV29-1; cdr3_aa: CSASWQETQYF; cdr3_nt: TGCAGCGCATCCTGGCAAGAGACCCAGTACTTC
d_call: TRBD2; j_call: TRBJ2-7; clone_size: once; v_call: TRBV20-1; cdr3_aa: CSARDPTTSGSSYEQYF; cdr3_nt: TGCAGTGCTAGAGACCCCACCACTAGCGGGAGCTCCTACGAGCAGTACTTC
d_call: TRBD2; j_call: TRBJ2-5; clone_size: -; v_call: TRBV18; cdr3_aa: CASSPRLAGLKETQYF; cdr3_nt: TGTGCCAGCTCACCACGTCTAGCGGGCCTAAAAGAGACCCAGTACTTC
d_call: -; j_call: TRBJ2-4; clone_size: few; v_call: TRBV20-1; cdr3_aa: CSARDFRHIAKNIQYF; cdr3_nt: TGCAGTGCTAGAGATTTCCGCCACATAGCCAAAAACATTCAGTACTTC
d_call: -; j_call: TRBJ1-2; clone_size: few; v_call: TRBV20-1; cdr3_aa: CSARPGVLYGYTF; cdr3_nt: TGCAGTGCTAGACCGGGGGTTCTCTATGGCTACACCTTC
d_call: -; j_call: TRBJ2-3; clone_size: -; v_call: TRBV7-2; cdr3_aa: CASSPSNDRSTDTRYF; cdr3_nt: TGCGCCAGCAGCCCGAGCAACGATCGGAGCACAGATACGCGGTATTTT
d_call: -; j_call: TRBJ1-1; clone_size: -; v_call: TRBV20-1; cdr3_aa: CSASFWQGSTEAFF; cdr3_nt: TGCAGTGCTAGTTTTTGGCAGGGCAGCACTGAAGCTTTCTTT
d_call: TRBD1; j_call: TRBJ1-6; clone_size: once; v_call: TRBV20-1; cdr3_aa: CSARGEGDRGNSPLHF; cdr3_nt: TGCAGTGCTAGAGGAGAGGGGGACAGGGGGAATTCACCCCTCCACTTT
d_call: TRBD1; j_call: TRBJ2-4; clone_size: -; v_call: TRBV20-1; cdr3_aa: CSALPTGTGAKNIQYF; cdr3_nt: TGCAGTGCACTTCCGACCGGGACAGGGGCCAAAAACATTCAGTACTTC
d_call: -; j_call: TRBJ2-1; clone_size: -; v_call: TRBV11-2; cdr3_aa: CASSLGQTPPHEQFF; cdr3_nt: TGTGCCAGCAGCTTAGGCCAGACTCCACCCCATGAGCAGTTCTTC
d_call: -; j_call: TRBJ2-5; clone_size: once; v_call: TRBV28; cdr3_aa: CASRPGFDNEQYF; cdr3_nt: TGTGCCAGTCGGCCGGGGTTCGACAATGAGCAGTACTTC
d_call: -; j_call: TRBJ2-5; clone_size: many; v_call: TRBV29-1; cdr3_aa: CSVDFGIKETQYF; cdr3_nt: TGCAGCGTTGACTTCGGTATCAAAGAGACCCAGTACTTC
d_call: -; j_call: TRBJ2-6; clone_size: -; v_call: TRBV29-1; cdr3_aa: CSVDTGANVRTF; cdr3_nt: TGCAGCGTCGACACTGGGGCCAACGTCCGGACTTTC
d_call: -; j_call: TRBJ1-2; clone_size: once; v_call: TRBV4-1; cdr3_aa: CASSQDGQGIRRKDGYTF; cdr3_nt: TGCGCCAGCAGCCAAGATGGGCAGGGGATTAGAAGAAAAGATGGCTACACCTTC
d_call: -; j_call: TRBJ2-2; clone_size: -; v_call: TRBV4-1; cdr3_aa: CASRDSYIGELVF; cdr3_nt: TGCGCCTCAAGGGACTCCTATATCGGGGAGCTGGTTTTT
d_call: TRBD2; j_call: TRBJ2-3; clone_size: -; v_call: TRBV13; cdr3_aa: CASSSPMLTAGGDTQYF; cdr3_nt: TGTGCCAGCAGCTCGCCCATGCTCACAGCGGGAGGAGATACGCAGTATTTT
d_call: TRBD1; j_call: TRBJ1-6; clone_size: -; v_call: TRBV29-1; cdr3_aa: CSVRGQGAPSPLHF; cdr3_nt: TGCAGTGTCCGTGGCCAGGGGGCTCCCTCACCCCTCCACTTT
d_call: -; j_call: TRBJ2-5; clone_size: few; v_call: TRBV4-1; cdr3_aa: CASSQDLTVRDSSQYF; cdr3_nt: TGCGCCAGCAGCCAAGACCTGACCGTCCGGGATTCGTCCCAGTACTTC
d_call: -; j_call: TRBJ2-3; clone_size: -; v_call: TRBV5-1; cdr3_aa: CASSLDVVDTRYF; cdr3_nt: TGCGCCAGCAGCTTGGACGTTGTCGATACGCGGTATTTT
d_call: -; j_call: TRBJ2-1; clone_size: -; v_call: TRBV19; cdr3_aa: CASSDGTLINNEQFF; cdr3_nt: TGTGCCAGTAGTGATGGAACGTTAATAAACAATGAGCAGTTCTTC
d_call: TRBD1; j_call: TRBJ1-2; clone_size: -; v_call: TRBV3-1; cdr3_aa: CANSRRDRRNYGYTF; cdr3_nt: TGTGCCAACAGCCGAAGGGACAGAAGAAACTATGGCTACACCTTC
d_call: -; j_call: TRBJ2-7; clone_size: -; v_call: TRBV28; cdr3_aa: CASSLFSISSYEQYF; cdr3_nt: TGTGCCAGCAGTTTATTCTCTATCTCATCCTACGAGCAGTACTTC
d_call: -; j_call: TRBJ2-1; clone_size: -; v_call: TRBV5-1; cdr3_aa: CASSLDGTPYNEQFF; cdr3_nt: TGCGCCAGCAGCTTGGACGGGACACCCTACAATGAGCAGTTCTTC
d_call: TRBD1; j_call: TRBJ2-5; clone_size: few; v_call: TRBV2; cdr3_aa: CASLDRDGVGTQYF; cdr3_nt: TGTGCCAGCCTCGACAGGGACGGAGTTGGGACCCAGTACTTC
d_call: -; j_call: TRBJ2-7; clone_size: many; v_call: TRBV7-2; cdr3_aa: CASSLEAFGTDPYEQYF; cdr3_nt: TGTGCCAGCAGCTTAGAGGCTTTCGGGACCGATCCCTACGAGCAGTACTTC
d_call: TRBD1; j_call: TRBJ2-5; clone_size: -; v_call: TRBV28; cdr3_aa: CASTPGGGNGGTQYF; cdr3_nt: TGTGCCAGCACCCCAGGGGGCGGGAACGGTGGGACCCAGTACTTC
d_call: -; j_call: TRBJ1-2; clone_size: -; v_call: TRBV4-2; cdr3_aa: CASSHTPTGADIYGYTF; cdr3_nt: TGTGCCAGCAGCCATACCCCGACCGGGGCGGACATCTATGGCTACACCTTC
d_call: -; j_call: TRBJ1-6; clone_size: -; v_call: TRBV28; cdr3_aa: CASSLRVGSNSPLHF; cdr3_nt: TGTGCCAGCAGTTTAAGGGTCGGCAGTAATTCACCCCTCCACTTT
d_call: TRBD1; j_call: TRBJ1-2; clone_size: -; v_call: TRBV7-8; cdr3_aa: CASSLDRQGADYTF; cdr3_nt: TGTGCCAGCAGCTTAGACCGGCAGGGGGCTGACTACACCTTC
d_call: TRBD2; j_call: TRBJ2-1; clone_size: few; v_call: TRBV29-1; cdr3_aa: CSVEDSQRREIYSNEQFF; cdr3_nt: TGCAGCGTTGAAGACTCGCAGAGGCGGGAGATTTATTCGAATGAGCAGTTCTTC
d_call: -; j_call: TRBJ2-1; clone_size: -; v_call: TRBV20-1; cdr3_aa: CSASWSGSSYNEQFF; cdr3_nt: TGCAGTGCCTCCTGGAGTGGGAGCTCCTACAATGAGCAGTTCTTC
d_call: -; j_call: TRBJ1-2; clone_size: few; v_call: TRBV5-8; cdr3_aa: CASIHRERSGYTF; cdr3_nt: TGTGCCAGCATCCACAGGGAAAGGAGTGGCTACACCTTC
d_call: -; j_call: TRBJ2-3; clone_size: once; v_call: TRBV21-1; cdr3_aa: CAREAVYSTDTQYF; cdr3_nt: TGTGCTAGGGAGGCGGTCTATAGCACAGATACGCAGTATTTT